The T cell receptor (beta chain) under discussion was sequenced for a study of identical twins (dated by TCRdb to the mid-2010s). In terms of the full investigation: To test whether fetal clonotypes persist, the study used deep sequencing on TCR alpha and beta repertoires from monozygotic twins, unrelated adults of various ages, and cord blood. Replicate twin experiments were performed at different times using different library preparation protocols to rule out contamination. General findings and caveats noted by the study authors: Compared with coincidental sharing between unrelated individuals, out-of-frame TCR alpha sequences shared between twins had an excess of sequences with low generation probability. Conclusions relied on cross-sectional statistical analysis, since the same donors could not be followed over many years. In beta out-of-frame sequences, excess twin sharing was weaker, because having fewer shared sequences lowered the signal-to-noise ratio. Fewer insertions were carried by abundant cord blood beta clonotypes, a similar but weaker trend appeared in young adult naive repertoires, and no such trend appeared in memory repertoires. In monozygotic twins, recombination models systematically underestimated out-of-frame TCR alpha sharing, but the models matched the sharing seen between unrelated individuals. Zero-insertion analyses could be partly confounded by invariant T cells such as MAIT and iNKT, though diverse VJ usage argued against such confounding for most clonotypes.

Only healthy Caucasian donors were included. The junction carries 13 bases between V and J, which are trimmed by 6 bases and 7 bases respectively. The germline V gene provides CDR1 MDHEN and CDR2 SYDVKM. Counted from cysteine to phenylalanine, this CDR3 has 13 amino acids. Only the CDR3 part of the read is kept: 39 bases, read in frame from the first base. The library was generated by 5' RACE. The sequencer was an Illumina HiSeq 2000. A universal primer binding site was added through template switching, and the final cDNA carried a unique molecular identifier so that TCR cDNA molecules could be counted accurately. Specific primers in the conserved constant-segment region were used to synthesize first-strand cDNA for the TCR alpha and beta chains. To control for contamination, every cDNA library was double barcoded, receiving both a SMART-Mk sample barcode and Illumina barcodes. TruSeq adapter sequences, together with Illumina sample barcodes, were added in two successive PCR steps. The TCR alpha and beta cDNA libraries were sequenced on the Illumina HiSeq platform using custom primers. The published analysis was carried out like this. MiGEC processed the raw reads to extract unique molecular identifiers, while MiXCR was used to determine the CDR3 positions. For each individual, recombination models were inferred using an EM algorithm with the repgenHMM and IGoR tools. Shared clonotype analysis was performed with the tcR package in R, normalizing sharing by the product of cloneset sizes. Out-of-frame nonproductive sequences were analyzed to study raw recombination free of thymic and clonal selection effects. TCRdb reanalyzed the raw reads on its own, using fastp at Q25 for trimming and MiXCR for clone calling, and kept in-frame beta chains. Rows are combined by CDR3 protein, so each entry shows the most common genes and DNA. It is TCRdb's table, rather than the study itself, that gives the V and J calls and clone size. This sample is represented by around 1.7 million distinct CDR3 sequences; under 35% of them were singletons. Of the sample, roughly 0.3% falls within the top ten clones.

As concerns this clonotype: Its antigen is unknown. Base qualities are not recorded, but no much larger clone differs from it by a single base.

The receptor comes from a newborn girl in good health. The chain is made from TRBV28 and TRBJ2-1; the D call is possibly TRBD1 or TRBD2, each sharing 6 bases. Sequencing was performed on cord blood. The DNA sequence is TGTGCCAGCAGGGCGAGGGGGGAAAATGAGCAGTTCTTC. It translates as CASRARGENEQFF.